This T cell receptor beta chain was documented in a study of memory CD4+ T cells and cytomegalovirus serostatus. Overall study: Donors were healthy Belgian adults, under 10 CMV seropositive and about two dozen seronegative.

V lost 6 bases and J lost 6, with 15 bases in between. CDR1 is KGHSH and CDR2 is LQKENI in the germline V gene. The CDR3 runs to 14 residues. TCRdb's copy holds only in-frame clones and misses some; the assay was immunoSEQ multiplex PCR. The repertoire includes some 47,000 clones, roughly 78% of them detected once, and about 0.79% sits in the top ten. To note about this clone: Its specificity is not known.

General study results and limits: Suggested: most of the CMV-linked TCR signature lies in CD4+ memory cells. Median bootstrapped AUC for CMV status was approximately 0.96 originally, roughly 0.92 US-trained.

Single viable CD3+CD4+CD8-CD45RO+ cells were sorted as the memory CD4+ T cells. The source of this sequence is an adult in good health and CMV-seronegative. The sample comprised memory CD4+ T cells from blood. This chain uses TRBV18 with TRBJ1-5; D call uncertain. CDR3 loop: CASSLAGEVQPQHF. The CDR3 DNA reads TGTGCCAGCTCCCTCGCCGGGGAGGTTCAGCCCCAGCATTTT.